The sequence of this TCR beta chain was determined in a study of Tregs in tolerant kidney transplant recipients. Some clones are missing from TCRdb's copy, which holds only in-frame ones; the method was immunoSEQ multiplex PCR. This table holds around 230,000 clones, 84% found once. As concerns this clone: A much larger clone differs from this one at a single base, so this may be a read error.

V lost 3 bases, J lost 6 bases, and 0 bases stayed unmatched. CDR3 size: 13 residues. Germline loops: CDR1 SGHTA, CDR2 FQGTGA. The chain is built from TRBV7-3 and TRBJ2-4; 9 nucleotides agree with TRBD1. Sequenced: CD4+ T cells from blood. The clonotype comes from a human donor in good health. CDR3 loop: CASSLGQGNIQYF. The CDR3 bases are TGTGCCAGCAGCTTGGGACAGGGAAACATTCAGTACTTC.